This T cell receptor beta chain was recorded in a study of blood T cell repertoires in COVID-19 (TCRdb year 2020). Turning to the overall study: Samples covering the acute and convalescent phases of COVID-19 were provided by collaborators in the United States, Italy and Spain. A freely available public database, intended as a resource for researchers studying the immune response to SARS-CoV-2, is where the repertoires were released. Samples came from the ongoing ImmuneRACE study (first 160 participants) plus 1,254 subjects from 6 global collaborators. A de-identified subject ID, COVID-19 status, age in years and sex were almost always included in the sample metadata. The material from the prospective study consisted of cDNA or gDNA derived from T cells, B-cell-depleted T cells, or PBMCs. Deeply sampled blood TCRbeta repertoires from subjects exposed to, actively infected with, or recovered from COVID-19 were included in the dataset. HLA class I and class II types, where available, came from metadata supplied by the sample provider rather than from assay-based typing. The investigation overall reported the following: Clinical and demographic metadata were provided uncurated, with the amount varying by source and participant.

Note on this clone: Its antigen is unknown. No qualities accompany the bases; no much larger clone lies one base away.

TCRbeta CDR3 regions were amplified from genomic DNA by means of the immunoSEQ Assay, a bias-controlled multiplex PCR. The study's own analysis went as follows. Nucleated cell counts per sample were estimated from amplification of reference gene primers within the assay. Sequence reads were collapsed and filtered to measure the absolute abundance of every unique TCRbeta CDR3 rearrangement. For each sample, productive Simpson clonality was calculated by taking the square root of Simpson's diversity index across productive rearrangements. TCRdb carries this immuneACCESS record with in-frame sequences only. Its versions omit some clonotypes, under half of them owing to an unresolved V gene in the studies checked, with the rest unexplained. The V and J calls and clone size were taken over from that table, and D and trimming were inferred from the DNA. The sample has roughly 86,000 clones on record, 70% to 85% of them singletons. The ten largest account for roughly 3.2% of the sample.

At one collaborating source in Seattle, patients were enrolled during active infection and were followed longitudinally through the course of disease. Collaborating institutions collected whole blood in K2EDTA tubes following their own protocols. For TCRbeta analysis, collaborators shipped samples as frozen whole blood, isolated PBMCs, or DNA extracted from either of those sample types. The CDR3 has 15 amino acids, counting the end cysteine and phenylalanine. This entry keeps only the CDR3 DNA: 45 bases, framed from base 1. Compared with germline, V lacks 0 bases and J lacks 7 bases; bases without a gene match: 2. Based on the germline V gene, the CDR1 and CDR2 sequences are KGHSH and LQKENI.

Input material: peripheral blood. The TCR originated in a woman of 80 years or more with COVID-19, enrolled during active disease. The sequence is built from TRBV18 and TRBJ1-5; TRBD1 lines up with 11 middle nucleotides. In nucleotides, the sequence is TGTGCCAGCTCACCACCGGGGACAGGGGGGCAGCCCCAGCATTTT. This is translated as CASSPPGTGGQPQHF.